A selection of T cell receptor beta chains follows, all from one sample in a study of early T cells in non-severe SARS-CoV-2 infection. Each CDR3 protein is one row after TCRdb ran MiXCR on the 5' RACE reads. Here the sample spans around 86,000 distinct CDR3 sequences, under 15% being singletons. Sequencing was carried out using whole blood. These receptors originate from an adult who was a healthcare worker with PCR-confirmed SARS-CoV-2 infection or an uninfected control (not recorded which). Both conserved end residues are part of each CDR3. The order of the fields is V gene, J gene, clone size, D gene, CDR3 protein, CDR3 DNA. D genes are given only for firm matches. Size values are once, few and many counts, or a class for expanded clones, and some rows have none.

TRBV18,TRBJ1-1,few,TRBD1,CASSPPNRGLSDTEAFF,TGTGCCAGCTCACCACCGAACAGGGGGCTCTCGGACACTGAAGCTTTCTTT
TRBV5-1,TRBJ1-1,few,TRBD1,CASSMRDSVNTEAFF,TGCGCCAGCAGCATGAGGGACAGCGTGAACACTGAAGCTTTCTTT
TRBV2,TRBJ1-6,NA,NA,CASSEAPLGNSPLHF,TGTGCCAGCAGTGAAGCACCCCTTGGGAATTCACCCCTCCACTTT
TRBV20-1,TRBJ1-1,NA,NA,CSARPRNTEAFF,TGCAGTGCTAGGCCCAGGAACACTGAAGCTTTCTTT
TRBV7-6,TRBJ2-5,few,NA,CASSLASSASETQYF,TGTGCCAGCAGCTTAGCATCTAGTGCTAGCGAGACCCAGTACTTC
TRBV3-1,TRBJ2-3,NA,NA,CASSQDLLSGDTQYF,TGTGCCAGCAGCCAAGATTTGCTCTCAGGGGATACGCAGTATTTT
TRBV19,TRBJ2-4,many,NA,CASSMRFLAKNIQYF,TGTGCCAGTAGTATGAGGTTCTTAGCCAAAAACATTCAGTACTTC
TRBV19,TRBJ1-5,few,NA,CASSISDSVNQPQHF,TGTGCCAGTAGTATAAGCGACAGCGTCAATCAGCCCCAGCATTTT
TRBV4-1,TRBJ1-2,NA,NA,CASSQVWGVDYGYTF,TGCGCCAGCAGCCAAGTATGGGGGGTTGACTATGGCTACACCTTC
TRBV9,TRBJ1-5,many,NA,CASSPFGGDQPQHF,TGTGCCAGCAGCCCGTTCGGGGGCGATCAGCCCCAGCATTTT
TRBV12-3/TRBV12-4,TRBJ2-3,few,NA,CASSFHSGGTDTQYF,TGTGCCAGCAGTTTTCACTCTGGGGGCACAGATACGCAGTATTTT
TRBV12-3/TRBV12-4,TRBJ1-3,few,TRBD1,CASSRTGTGRNTIYF,TGTGCCAGCAGCCGAACCGGGACAGGGAGGAACACCATATATTTT
TRBV27,TRBJ1-3,many,TRBD1,CASSTGGQASGNTIYF,TGTGCCAGCAGTACCGGTGGACAGGCCTCTGGAAACACCATATATTTT
TRBV7-2,TRBJ2-2,few,NA,CASNKRAGGRSTGELFF,TGTGCCAGCAACAAGCGGGCTGGGGGAAGGTCTACCGGGGAGCTGTTTTTT
TRBV6-2/TRBV6-3,TRBJ2-6,few,NA,CASRSGSSGANVLTF,TGTGCCAGCAGGTCAGGGTCCTCTGGGGCCAACGTCCTGACTTTC
TRBV5-1,TRBJ2-3,NA,NA,CASSLGRAQDTQYF,TGCGCCAGCAGCTTAGGACGGGCTCAAGATACGCAGTATTTT
TRBV6-5,TRBJ1-2,few,NA,CASSSRGNLDGYTF,TGTGCCAGCAGTTCCAGGGGAAATTTGGATGGCTACACCTTC
TRBV30,TRBJ1-6,few,NA,CAWSVFPALEARSYNSPLHF,TGTGCCTGGAGTGTTTTTCCGGCCTTAGAGGCTCGCTCCTATAATTCACCCCTCCACTTT
TRBV20-1,TRBJ1-1,few,NA,CSTTPRGGNTEAFF,TGCAGTACTACCCCGAGAGGGGGAAACACTGAAGCTTTCTTT